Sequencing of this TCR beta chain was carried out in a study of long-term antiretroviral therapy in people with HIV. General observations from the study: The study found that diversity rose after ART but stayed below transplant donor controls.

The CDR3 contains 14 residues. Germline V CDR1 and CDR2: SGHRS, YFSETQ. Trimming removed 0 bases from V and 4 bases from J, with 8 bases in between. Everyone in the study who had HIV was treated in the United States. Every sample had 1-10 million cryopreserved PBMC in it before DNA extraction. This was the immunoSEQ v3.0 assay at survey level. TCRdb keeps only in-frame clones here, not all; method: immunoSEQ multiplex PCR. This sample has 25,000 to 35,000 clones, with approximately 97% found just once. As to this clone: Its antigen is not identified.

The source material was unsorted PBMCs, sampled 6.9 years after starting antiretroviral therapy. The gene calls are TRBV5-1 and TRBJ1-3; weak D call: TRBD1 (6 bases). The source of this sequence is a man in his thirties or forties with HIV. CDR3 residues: CASSLGDTGNTIYF. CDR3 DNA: TGCGCCAGCAGCTTGGGGGACACAGGAAACACCATATATTTT.